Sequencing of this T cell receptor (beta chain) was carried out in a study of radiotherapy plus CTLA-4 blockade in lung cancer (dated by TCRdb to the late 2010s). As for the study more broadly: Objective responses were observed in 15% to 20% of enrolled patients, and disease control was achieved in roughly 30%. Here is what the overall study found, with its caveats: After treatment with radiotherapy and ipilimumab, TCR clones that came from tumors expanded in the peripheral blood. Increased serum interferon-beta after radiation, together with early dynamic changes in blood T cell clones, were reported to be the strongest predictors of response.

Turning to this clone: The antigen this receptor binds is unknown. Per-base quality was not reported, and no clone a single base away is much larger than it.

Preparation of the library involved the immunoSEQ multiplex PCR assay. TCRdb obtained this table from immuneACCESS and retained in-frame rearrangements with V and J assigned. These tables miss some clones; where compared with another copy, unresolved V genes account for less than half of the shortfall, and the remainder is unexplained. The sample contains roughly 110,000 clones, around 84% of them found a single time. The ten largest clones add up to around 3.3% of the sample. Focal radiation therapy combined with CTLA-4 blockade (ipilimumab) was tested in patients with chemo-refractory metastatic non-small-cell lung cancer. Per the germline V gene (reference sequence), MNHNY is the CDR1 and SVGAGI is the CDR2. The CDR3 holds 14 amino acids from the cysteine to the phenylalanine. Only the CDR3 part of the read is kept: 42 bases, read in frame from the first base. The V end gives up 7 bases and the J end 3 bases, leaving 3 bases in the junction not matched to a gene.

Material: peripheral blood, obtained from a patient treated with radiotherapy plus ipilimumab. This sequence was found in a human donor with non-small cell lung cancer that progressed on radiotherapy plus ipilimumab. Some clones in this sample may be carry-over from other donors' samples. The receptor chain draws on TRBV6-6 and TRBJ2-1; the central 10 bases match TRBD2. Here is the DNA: TGTGCCAGCACCCAGCGGGGGGGCTACAATGAGCAGTTCTTC. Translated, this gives CASTQRGGYNEQFF.